The 27 T cell receptor beta chains listed next were all sequenced from one sample in a study of blood T cell repertoires in COVID-19. The data were produced by immunoSEQ multiplex PCR, yet TCRdb's version contains in-frame clones alone and is incomplete. The data hold under 200,000 clones, with about 80% observed a single time. Sequencing was performed on peripheral blood. The receptors derive from a human donor with acute or convalescent COVID-19. The donor label of this sample is uncertain.

V and J are TRBV4-1 and TRBJ2-5; 7 bases are shared with TRBD2. In germline, CDR1 is MGHRA, CDR2 YSYEKL. CDR3 length: 15 residues. The V and J ends lost 1 base and 7 bases, in that order; junction bases with no gene match: 9. The CDR3 spells CASSQGLRGRGTQYF. In DNA, the CDR3 is TGCGCCAGCAGCCAAGGGTTAAGAGGGAGGGGGACCCAGTACTTC.

The gene calls are TRBV5-4 and TRBJ2-2; possible D gene TRBD1, 7 bases. Germline values: CDR1 SGHNT, CDR2 YYREEE (reference sequence). The CDR3 runs 15 residues. V was shortened by 3 bases and J by 3 bases, with 12 bases between the two germline ends. CDR3 loop: CASSSRRGDTGELFF. CDR3 DNA sequence: TGTGCCAGCAGCTCGCGCAGGGGGGACACCGGGGAGCTGTTTTTT. Complete variable domain (other parts from reference TRBV5-4 and TRBJ2-2): ETGVTQSPTHLIKTRGQQVTLRCSSQSGHNTVSWYQQALGQGPQFIFQYYREEENGRGNFPPRFSGLQFPNYSSELNVNALELDDSALYLCASSSRRGDTGELFFGEGSRLTVL.

In its sample, this clone was seen a few times. The chain recombines TRBV5-5 with TRBJ2-2, with 7 bases lining up with TRBD2. Germline V CDR1 and CDR2: SGHKS, YYEKEE (reference sequence). V was clipped by 1 base and J by 0 bases; unmatched bases: 6. The CDR3 is made up of 17 amino acids. The CDR3 DNA reads TGTGCCAGCAGCTTGTCGCCCAGCGGGGCGAACACCGGGGAGCTGTTTTTT. This sequence encodes CASSLSPSGANTGELFF.

As regards this clone: Relative to the germline gene, one junction end is altered; a read error may explain this. The same CDR3 can be traced to other DNA sequences in this sample. The chain is built from TRBV7-9 and TRBJ1-4; 9 positions match TRBD1. Germline lookup yields CDR1 SEHNR and CDR2 FQNEAQ (reference sequence). This CDR3 comprises 14 residues. For the CDR3, the DNA is TGTGCCAGCACCTTCGGACAGGGGAAAGAAAAATTGTTTTTT. It is translated as CASTFGQGKEKLFF.

V usage is TRBV3-1 (or the pseudogene TRBV3-2) and J usage is TRBJ1-5; D remains ambiguous. The germline V and J ends were trimmed by 0 bases and 4 bases, with 4 bases remaining between them. The CDR3 runs 13 residues. In germline, CDR1 is LGHDT, CDR2 YNNKEL (reference sequence). CDR3 region: CASSQDGNQPQHF. CDR3 nucleotide sequence: TGTGCCAGCAGCCAAGACGGGAATCAGCCCCAGCATTTT.

This rearrangement joins TRBV7-6 to TRBJ2-7; 8 bases match TRBD2. The CDR3 length is 17 residues. V lost 1 base and J lost 2; bases outside the gene matches: 10. Looked up from germline, CDR1 is SGHVS and CDR2 is FNYEAQ. CDR3 nucleotides: TGTGCCAGCAGCTTAGATAGCGGGAAGGTAACAGCCTACGAGCAGTACTTC. This sequence encodes CASSLDSGKVTAYEQYF. Full variable domain (remainder filled in from reference TRBV7-6 and TRBJ2-7): GAGVSQSPRYKVTKRGQDVALRCDPISGHVSLYWYRQALGQGPEFLTYFNYEAQQDKSGLPNDRFSAERPEGSISTLTIQRTEQRDSAMYRCASSLDSGKVTAYEQYFGPGTRLTVT.

The J gene is TRBJ1-4, the V gene TRBV3-1 (or the pseudogene TRBV3-2); weak D call: TRBD1 (5 bases). Trimming shortened V by 4 bases and J by 7 bases, and 16 bases separated the two germline ends. The CDR3 consists of 15 residues. Germline loops: CDR1 LGHDT, CDR2 YNNKEL (reference sequence). CDR3 sequence (DNA): TGTGCCAGCAGCCCGGCTGGGAGGGGCGGTGAAAAACTGTTTTTT. Protein: CASSPAGRGGEKLFF.

The chain couples TRBV28 to TRBJ1-2; 11 bases map to TRBD1. V trimming: 9 bases; J trimming: 5 bases; junction bases outside the gene matches: 11. The CDR3 is 15 amino acids. Germline CDR1 MDHEN, CDR2 SYDVKM. The CDR3 nucleotides read TGTGCCAGAGGAGGCCTCGGACAGGGGGCATATGGCTACACCTTC. Protein: CARGGLGQGAYGYTF.

This chain links TRBV29-1 with TRBJ1-1; no reliable D call. The CDR3 spans 13 residues. Trimming took off 2 bases at V and 0 bases at J, with 7 bases between the two ends. Germline loops: CDR1 SQVTM, CDR2 ANQGSEA. The CDR3 loop is CSVETAMNTEAFF. CDR3 bases: TGCAGCGTTGAAACAGCCATGAACACTGAAGCTTTCTTT.

Written as DNA, the CDR3 is TGTGCCAGCAGCCTGAGGGGGCACGCTGAAGCTTTCTTT. Its protein is CASSLRGHAEAFF. The chain couples TRBV14 to TRBJ1-1; TRBD1 matches 7 bases. J gave up 6 bases and V 4 bases, and 5 bases lay outside the gene matches. Germline V gene data show CDR1 as SGHDN and CDR2 as FVKESK. The CDR3 length is 13 residues.

As regards this clone: Other DNA sequences from this sample encode an identical CDR3 as well. This chain uses TRBV28 with TRBJ2-7; 7 bases map to TRBD1. The V and J ends lost 6 bases and 0 bases, in that order; junction bases with no gene match: 8. The V gene's germline CDR1 is MDHEN and CDR2 SYDVKM. The CDR3 sequence is 15 residues long. The CDR3 spells CASSSGQVSSYEQYF. CDR3 DNA sequence: TGTGCCAGCAGCTCCGGACAGGTGTCCTCCTACGAGCAGTACTTC.

CDR3 sequence: CASSLERGDSDTQYF. CDR3 bases: TGCGCCAGCAGCTTGGAGCGGGGGGATTCAGATACGCAGTATTTT. This sequence joins TRBV5-1 and TRBJ2-3; the match to TRBD2 covers 9 bases. Per germline, CDR1 SGHRS and CDR2 YFSETQ. Losses at the gene ends were 0 bases for V and 4 bases for J; bases not matched to a gene: 3. The CDR3 loop spans 15 amino acids.

The chain has TRBV2 and TRBJ2-6; TRBD1 might be the D (6 bases). The CDR3 sequence is 15 residues long. CDR1 is SNHLY, CDR2 FYNNEI, per germline. V was pared by 7 bases and J by 1 base, with 11 bases between. In DNA, the CDR3 is TGTGCCAGCACCACAGGGCCTTCTGGGGCCAACGTCCTGACTTTC. It is translated as CASTTGPSGANVLTF.

The V call is TRBV7-3, the J call TRBJ2-2; 10 nucleotides match TRBD1. Unmatched junction bases numbered 4, after V lost 5 bases and J lost 4 bases. This CDR3 has 15 residues. Germline V gives CDR1 SGHTA, CDR2 FQGTGA. Here the CDR3 DNA reads TGTGCCAGCAGCATGGGACAGGGGCCCACCGGGGAGCTGTTTTTT. As protein: CASSMGQGPTGELFF.

The rearrangement joins TRBV2 to TRBJ1-5; D unclear. With 7 bases removed from V and 7 bases from J, the gap between germline ends came to 20 bases. Germline CDR1 SNHLY, CDR2 FYNNEI. This CDR3 region has 15 residues. The CDR3 coding sequence is TGTGCCAGCACCCTATTTGGAGGGTCGAGACAGCCCCAGCATTTT. Amino acids: CASTLFGGSRQPQHF.

This sequence joins TRBV30 and TRBJ1-5, with 7 bases fitting TRBD1. The trim removed 4 bases at V and 4 bases at J, leaving 10 bases unmatched. CDR3 size: 15 residues. Germline V gene lookup returns CDR1 GTSNPN and CDR2 SVGIG (reference sequence). The CDR3 region is CAWNTGQTENQPQHF. The CDR3 DNA is TGTGCCTGGAATACGGGACAGACAGAAAATCAGCCCCAGCATTTT. Full variable domain (rest looked up from reference TRBV30 and TRBJ1-5): SQTIHQWPATLVQPVGSPLSLECTVEGTSNPNLYWYRQAAGRGLQLLFYSVGIGQISSEVPQNLSASRPQDRQFILSSKKLLLSDSGFYLCAWNTGQTENQPQHFGDGTRLSIL.

The chain joins TRBV29-1 to TRBJ1-1, with no clear D. The CDR3 has 12 amino acids. Germline V lookup: CDR1 SQVTM, CDR2 ANQGSEA. Trimming shortened V by 1 base and J by 4 bases, and 7 bases separated the two germline ends. In nucleotides, the CDR3 is TGCAGCGTTGAAGGGGCGGGCACTGAAGCTTTCTTT. Protein product: CSVEGAGTEAFF.

The chain has TRBV7-8 and TRBJ1-3, with TRBD1 as a possible D gene (5 bases). With 5 bases removed from V and 1 base from J, the gap between germline ends came to 21 bases. Germline V lookup: CDR1 SGHVS, CDR2 FQNEAQ. The CDR3 extends over 18 amino acids. Written as DNA, the CDR3 is TGTGCCAGCAGCCAAAGAGGGGCCACGGGAGGGTCTGGAAACACCATATATTTT. Its protein product is CASSQRGATGGSGNTIYF.

This CDR3 is CASSVDSGRVDTEAFF. The CDR3 DNA is TGTGCCAGCAGCGTAGATTCAGGCAGGGTGGACACTGAAGCTTTCTTT. This rearrangement joins TRBV9 to TRBJ1-1, with D possibly being TRBD1 (5 bases). The germline V and J ends were trimmed by 0 bases and 3 bases, with 15 bases remaining between them. Looked up from germline, CDR1 is SGDLS and CDR2 is YYNGEE. This CDR3 region has 16 residues.

The rearrangement joins TRBV2 to TRBJ1-5; 7 bases align to TRBD1. V lost 4 bases and J lost 3; bases outside the gene matches: 3. The CDR3 extends over 14 amino acids. Looked up from germline, CDR1 is SNHLY and CDR2 is FYNNEI. CDR3 region: CASSAGTVNQPQHF. The CDR3 coding sequence is TGTGCCAGCAGTGCAGGGACAGTCAATCAGCCCCAGCATTTT.

CDR3 nucleotide sequence: TGTGCCAGCAGCGCATCCGGGACAGGTCGATACGAGCAGTACTTC. It is translated as CASSASGTGRYEQYF. This chain uses TRBV9 with TRBJ2-7; 8 bases are shared with TRBD1. This CDR3 region has 15 residues. The trim removed 3 bases at V and 4 bases at J, leaving 9 bases unmatched. Looked up from germline, CDR1 is SGDLS and CDR2 is YYNGEE.

This chain joins TRBV7-2 and TRBJ1-3; D is ambiguous. The V end was cut by 5 bases, the J end by 1 base, with 3 bases between. The CDR3 length is 12 residues. CDR1 and CDR2 (germline): SGHTA, FQGNSA. CDR3 nucleotide sequence: TGTGCCAGCAGCCCGTCTGGAAACACCATATATTTT. This translates into CASSPSGNTIYF.

The V gene is TRBV28, the J gene TRBJ2-1; TRBD2 aligns across 8 bases. CDR1 and CDR2 from the germline V gene are MDHEN and SYDVKM. V lost 2 bases, J lost 5 bases, and 11 bases stayed unmatched. The CDR3 spans 17 residues. CDR3 nucleotide sequence: TGTGCCAGCAGTTTACCATCCGGGAGCGGGGGTCACAATGAGCAGTTCTTC. Its protein product is CASSLPSGSGGHNEQFF.

The chain links TRBV9 to TRBJ1-2, with D perhaps TRBD1 (6 bases). The length of the CDR3 is 15 residues. The V gene's germline CDR1 is SGDLS and CDR2 YYNGEE. Trimming took off 4 bases at V and 4 bases at J, with 17 bases between the two ends. The CDR3 loop is CASSREGGAIYGYTF. The CDR3 nucleotides are TGTGCCAGCAGCCGTGAGGGGGGGGCCATCTATGGCTACACCTTC.

The gene calls are TRBV7-2 and TRBJ2-7; perhaps TRBD1 as D (6 bases). This CDR3 comprises 17 residues. Trimming removed 4 bases from V and 1 base from J, with 20 bases in between. Germline V gives CDR1 SGHTA, CDR2 FQGNSA. The CDR3 DNA sequence: TGTGCCAGCAGCTCCCCTCCTGGGGGCTTCGGATCCTACGAGCAGTACTTC. Amino acids: CASSSPPGGFGSYEQYF.

The V gene is TRBV19, the J gene TRBJ2-7, with 14 bases identical to TRBD2. CDR3 size: 15 residues. The V gene's germline CDR1 is LNHDA and CDR2 SQIVND (reference sequence). Trimming cost V 7 bases and J 2 bases; bases outside gene matches: 4. CDR3 in amino acids: CASTGTSGRPYEQYF. The CDR3 DNA reads as TGTGCCAGTACCGGGACTAGCGGGAGACCCTACGAGCAGTACTTC.

This sequence joins TRBV6-1 and TRBJ1-1; D possibly corresponds to TRBD1 (5 bases). Trimming left V 2 bases short and J 5 bases short, with 9 bases between. The CDR3 has 13 residues. Germline-derived CDR1 and CDR2 are MNHNS and SASEGT. The CDR3 is CASSEPGGTEAFF. The CDR3 coding sequence is TGTGCCAGCAGTGAACCCGGGGGTACTGAAGCTTTCTTT.